Listed below are T cell receptor beta chains from one sample, sequenced in a study of T cell changes during pregnancy in multiple sclerosis. Only in-frame clones appear in the TCRdb table, and some are missing; sequencing was by immunoSEQ multiplex PCR. The sample includes around 40,000 clones, 91% of them seen just once. The source was CD8+ T cells from peripheral blood mononuclear cells, collected in the second trimester of pregnancy. The receptors here all came from a female donor with multiple sclerosis, enrolled in a pregnancy study. CDR3s include the opening cysteine and the closing phenylalanine or tryptophan. A D gene is named only where the DNA matches it firmly. For some rows the clone size is stated as once, few or many, or as a class when expanded; others skip it.

abundance: NA; v_gene: TRBV7-6; d_gene: NA; j_gene: TRBJ1-1; CDR3aa: CASSPGANTEAFF; CDR3nt: TGTGCCAGTAGCCCAGGGGCGAACACTGAAGCTTTCTTT
abundance: NA; v_gene: TRBV19; d_gene: NA; j_gene: TRBJ2-1; CDR3aa: CASIGPQGYEQFF; CDR3nt: TGTGCCAGTATAGGCCCCCAGGGCTATGAGCAGTTCTTC
abundance: NA; v_gene: TRBV7-6; d_gene: NA; j_gene: TRBJ1-1; CDR3aa: CASSLGGWVNTEAFF; CDR3nt: TGTGCCAGCAGCTTGGGGGGGTGGGTGAACACTGAAGCTTTCTTT
abundance: NA; v_gene: TRBV19; d_gene: NA; j_gene: TRBJ1-2; CDR3aa: CASRQGAHGYTF; CDR3nt: TGTGCCAGTAGACAGGGAGCCCATGGCTACACCTTC
abundance: few; v_gene: TRBV11-2; d_gene: TRBD1; j_gene: TRBJ1-1; CDR3aa: CASRPSTGPNTEAFF; CDR3nt: TGTGCCAGCAGACCTTCGACAGGGCCGAACACTGAAGCTTTCTTT
abundance: NA; v_gene: TRBV30; d_gene: NA; j_gene: TRBJ1-5; CDR3aa: CALGGPGNQPQHF; CDR3nt: TGTGCCCTTGGGGGCCCAGGCAATCAGCCCCAGCATTTT
abundance: NA; v_gene: TRBV6-6; d_gene: NA; j_gene: TRBJ1-3; CDR3aa: CASSRVSSGNTIYF; CDR3nt: TGTGCCAGCAGCCGGGTTAGCTCTGGAAACACCATATATTTT
abundance: NA; v_gene: TRBV27; d_gene: TRBD1; j_gene: TRBJ1-2; CDR3aa: CASSLQGHYGYTF; CDR3nt: TGTGCCAGCAGCCTACAGGGGCACTATGGCTACACCTTC
abundance: NA; v_gene: TRBV29-1; d_gene: NA; j_gene: TRBJ2-1; CDR3aa: CSVEFLGSYNEQFF; CDR3nt: TGCAGCGTTGAGTTTTTGGGCAGCTACAATGAGCAGTTCTTC
abundance: NA; v_gene: TRBV6-6; d_gene: TRBD1; j_gene: TRBJ2-7; CDR3aa: CASTGTGAYEQYF; CDR3nt: TGTGCCAGCACCGGGACAGGGGCCTACGAGCAGTACTTC
abundance: NA; v_gene: TRBV5-1; d_gene: TRBD2; j_gene: TRBJ2-1; CDR3aa: CASSPKGLADESSYNEQFF; CDR3nt: TGCGCCAGCAGCCCGAAGGGCCTAGCGGACGAAAGCTCCTACAATGAGCAGTTCTTC
abundance: NA; v_gene: TRBV4-3; d_gene: TRBD2; j_gene: TRBJ2-7; CDR3aa: CASRYLGQRENEQYF; CDR3nt: TGCGCCAGCAGATACCTGGGGCAGCGGGAGAACGAGCAGTACTTC
abundance: NA; v_gene: TRBV7-6; d_gene: NA; j_gene: TRBJ2-2; CDR3aa: CASSSPTGSYVAGELFF; CDR3nt: TGTGCCAGCAGCTCCCCGACAGGTTCTTACGTCGCCGGGGAGCTGTTTTTT
abundance: NA; v_gene: TRBV25-1; d_gene: NA; j_gene: TRBJ1-4; CDR3aa: CASSGGGARNEKLFF; CDR3nt: TGTGCCAGCAGTGGAGGCGGGGCCCGTAATGAAAAACTGTTTTTT
abundance: NA; v_gene: TRBV2; d_gene: NA; j_gene: TRBJ2-1; CDR3aa: CASSDLVGARGTSNEQFF; CDR3nt: TGTGCCAGCAGTGATCTGGTCGGGGCTCGGGGGACCAGTAATGAGCAGTTCTTC
abundance: NA; v_gene: TRBV2; d_gene: NA; j_gene: TRBJ1-2; CDR3aa: CASSEVRQMDGYTF; CDR3nt: TGTGCCAGCAGTGAAGTGAGACAGATGGATGGCTACACCTTC
abundance: NA; v_gene: TRBV2; d_gene: TRBD2; j_gene: TRBJ2-7; CDR3aa: CASSDGTSGRSEQYF; CDR3nt: TGTGCCAGCAGTGATGGGACTAGCGGGAGGAGCGAGCAGTACTTC
abundance: once; v_gene: TRBV2; d_gene: NA; j_gene: TRBJ1-3; CDR3aa: CASSDLGNTIYF; CDR3nt: TGTGCCAGCAGTGACCTTGGAAACACCATATATTTT
abundance: once; v_gene: TRBV4-1; d_gene: NA; j_gene: TRBJ1-2; CDR3aa: CASSQEGTDRSNGYTF; CDR3nt: TGCGCCAGCAGCCAAGAGGGTACAGATCGTTCGAATGGCTACACCTTC
abundance: NA; v_gene: TRBV5-1; d_gene: NA; j_gene: TRBJ1-1; CDR3aa: CASSLQGNGYTEAFF; CDR3nt: TGCGCCAGCAGCTTACAGGGAAATGGGTACACTGAAGCTTTCTTT
abundance: NA; v_gene: TRBV7-9; d_gene: TRBD2; j_gene: TRBJ2-7; CDR3aa: CASSGLAGHYEQYF; CDR3nt: TGTGCCAGCAGTGGACTAGCGGGGCACTACGAGCAGTACTTC
abundance: NA; v_gene: TRBV4-2; d_gene: NA; j_gene: TRBJ1-1; CDR3aa: CASSQTGTSNTEAFF; CDR3nt: TGTGCCAGCAGCCAAACCGGGACAAGCAACACTGAAGCTTTCTTT
abundance: NA; v_gene: TRBV5-1; d_gene: NA; j_gene: TRBJ2-1; CDR3aa: CASSLRRDSYNEQFF; CDR3nt: TGCGCCAGCAGCTTGAGGCGGGACTCCTACAATGAGCAGTTCTTC
abundance: medium-sized; v_gene: TRBV10-1; d_gene: NA; j_gene: TRBJ1-1; CDR3aa: CASSLDLGGTEAFF; CDR3nt: TGCGCCAGCAGTTTGGACTTAGGGGGCACTGAAGCTTTCTTT
abundance: NA; v_gene: TRBV6-1; d_gene: TRBD1; j_gene: TRBJ2-7; CDR3aa: CASSPHEGAGYEQYF; CDR3nt: TGTGCCAGCAGTCCCCATGAGGGGGCAGGGTACGAGCAGTACTTC
abundance: NA; v_gene: TRBV5-4; d_gene: TRBD1; j_gene: TRBJ1-1; CDR3aa: CASSGGTAEAFF; CDR3nt: TGTGCCAGCAGCGGGGGGACAGCTGAAGCTTTCTTT
abundance: NA; v_gene: TRBV5-6; d_gene: NA; j_gene: TRBJ1-2; CDR3aa: CASSFGSKGGYTF; CDR3nt: TGTGCCAGCAGCTTTGGGAGTAAGGGAGGCTACACCTTC